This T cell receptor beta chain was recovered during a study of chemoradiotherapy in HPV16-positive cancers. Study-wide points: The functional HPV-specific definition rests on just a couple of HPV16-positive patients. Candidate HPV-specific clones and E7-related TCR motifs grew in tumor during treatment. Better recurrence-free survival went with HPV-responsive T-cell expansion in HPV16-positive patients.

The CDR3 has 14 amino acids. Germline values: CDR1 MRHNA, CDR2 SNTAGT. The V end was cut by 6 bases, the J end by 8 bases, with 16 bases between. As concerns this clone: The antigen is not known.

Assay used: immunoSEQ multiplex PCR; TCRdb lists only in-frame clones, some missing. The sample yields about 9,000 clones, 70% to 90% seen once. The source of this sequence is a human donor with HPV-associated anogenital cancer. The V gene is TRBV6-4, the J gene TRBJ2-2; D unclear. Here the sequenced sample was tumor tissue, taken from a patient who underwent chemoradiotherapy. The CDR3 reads CASSNGRTSGELFF. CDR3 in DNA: TGTGCCAGCAGCAACGGACGGACCTCTGGGGAGCTGTTTTTT.